The sequence of this T cell receptor beta chain was determined in a study of identical twins. Study-wide results and limits: In zero-insertion analyses, partial confounding could arise from invariant MAIT and iNKT cells. It was out-of-frame TCR alpha sharing in monozygotic twins that models underestimated.

Losses at the gene ends were 5 bases for V and 7 bases for J; bases not matched to a gene: 15. Germline V gene sequence: CDR1 SGHAT, CDR2 FQDESV (reference sequence). The CDR3 runs to 18 residues. MiXCR was run by TCRdb on the 5' RACE reads, yielding one entry per CDR3 protein. The table has fewer than 250,000 distinct CDR3 sequences, around 6.9% seen once. This clonotype was detected a few times. Its antigen remains unidentified. Another study also made use of these data, one on yellow fever vaccine responses in identical twins.

V is TRBV11-1 and J is TRBJ2-2; 11 nucleotides align to TRBD2. Sequencing was done on a sample of memory (CD45RO+) T cells sorted from blood. The TCR was taken from a woman aged 18-30 years in good health. The CDR3 here is CASSPGSIAGGLIGELFF. The CDR3 bases are TGTGCCAGCAGCCCCGGATCCATAGCGGGAGGGCTGATCGGGGAGCTGTTTTTT.